The rows below give T cell receptor beta chains drawn from one sample of a study of cytomegalovirus exposure and HLA in healthy donors. Measured with immunoSEQ multiplex PCR; TCRdb has only the in-frame clones, and not every one. This table has around 100,000 clones, 79% appearing once. Input material: PBMCs. The receptors originated from a female donor in good health and CMV-seropositive. The CDR3 runs from the conserved cysteine through the conserved F or W. D genes are given only for firm matches. The listing skips clone size in some rows; elsewhere it reads once, few, many or a size class.

J | V | size | D | CDR3 | DNA
TRBJ2-7 | TRBV13 | . | . | CASRRNYGEQYF | TGTGCCAGCAGACGAAACTACGGCGAGCAGTACTTC
TRBJ2-5 | TRBV4-3 | . | TRBD1 | CASSRGTGWEVETQYF | TGCGCCAGCAGCCGGGGGACAGGGTGGGAAGTTGAGACCCAGTACTTC
TRBJ2-3 | TRBV4-2 | . | . | CASSPGSGSTDTQYF | TGTGCCAGCAGCCCAGGGAGCGGGAGCACAGATACGCAGTATTTT
TRBJ1-3 | TRBV28 | . | TRBD1 | CATWGQLNSGNTIYF | TGTGCCACATGGGGACAGCTAAACTCTGGAAACACCATATATTTT
TRBJ2-1 | TRBV11-2 | . | TRBD2 | CASSLLTGLAVYNEQFF | TGTGCCAGCAGCCTTCTAACGGGACTAGCGGTTTACAATGAGCAGTTCTTC
TRBJ2-1 | TRBV13 | few | TRBD2 | CASSWTLAGGPYEQFF | TGTGCCAGCAGTTGGACGCTAGCGGGGGGGCCGTATGAGCAGTTCTTC
TRBJ2-7 | TRBV18 | few | TRBD2 | CASSPPLAGVFYEQYF | TGTGCCAGCTCACCACCACTAGCGGGGGTTTTCTACGAGCAGTACTTC
TRBJ2-7 | TRBV2 | . | . | CASSGVQNYEQYF | TGTGCCAGCAGTGGAGTACAGAACTACGAGCAGTACTTC
TRBJ2-1 | TRBV6-6 | . | TRBD1 | CASSPRDRGYNEQFF | TGTGCCAGCAGCCCCCGGGACAGGGGGTACAATGAGCAGTTCTTC
TRBJ1-1 | TRBV6-6 | . | . | CASRKTTGEAFF | TGTGCCAGCAGAAAGACGACAGGTGAAGCTTTCTTT
TRBJ2-1 | TRBV30 | . | TRBD2 | CAWSVDGTTYNEQFF | TGTGCCTGGAGTGTTGATGGGACTACATACAATGAGCAGTTCTTC
TRBJ2-7 | TRBV4-2 | few | TRBD2 | CASSATSGGPYEQYF | TGTGCCAGCAGCGCGACTAGCGGGGGACCCTACGAGCAGTACTTC
TRBJ1-3 | TRBV19 | . | . | CASSTVLGALTGNTIYF | TGTGCCAGTAGTACAGTTCTTGGGGCACTCACTGGAAACACCATATATTTT
TRBJ2-3 | TRBV9 | few | TRBD2 | CASSALQGASGGYTDTQYF | TGTGCCAGCAGCGCCCTCCAGGGGGCTAGCGGGGGGTACACAGATACGCAGTATTTT
TRBJ2-3 | TRBV7-9 | . | TRBD1 | CASSLSLGQGTDTQYF | TGTGCCAGCAGCCTGAGCTTGGGACAGGGTACGGATACGCAGTATTTT
TRBJ2-1 | TRBV5-1 | . | . | CASSPDRSRSEQFF | TGCGCCAGCAGCCCCGACAGGTCCCGGAGTGAGCAGTTCTTC
TRBJ2-1 | TRBV6-4 | . | . | CANSLEPSSYNEQFF | TGTGCCAACAGTCTTGAACCTAGCTCCTACAATGAGCAGTTCTTC
TRBJ2-3 | TRBV7-9 | . | . | CASSLGQGSTDTQYF | TGTGCCAGCAGCTTAGGGCAGGGGAGCACAGATACGCAGTATTTT
TRBJ2-7 | TRBV5-6 | few | TRBD2 | CASTSSGSIYEQYF | TGTGCCAGCACCTCTAGCGGGAGTATCTACGAGCAGTACTTC
TRBJ1-2 | TRBV30 | . | TRBD1 | CAWSPGQGANYGYTF | TGTGCCTGGAGTCCGGGACAGGGGGCTAACTATGGCTACACCTTC
TRBJ2-1 | TRBV9 | . | . | CASSLRDTYNEQFF | TGTGCCAGCAGCCTCAGGGATACCTACAATGAGCAGTTCTTC
TRBJ1-4 | TRBV6-4 | . | . | CASRAGHNEKLFF | TGTGCCAGCAGAGCGGGTCATAATGAAAAACTGTTTTTT
TRBJ1-5 | TRBV19 | . | . | CASSITGSFNQPQHF | TGTGCCAGTAGTATAACAGGGTCTTTCAATCAGCCCCAGCATTTT
TRBJ2-3 | TRBV11-2 | once | . | CASSLASLHFPDTQYF | TGTGCCAGCAGCTTAGCTAGCCTTCATTTCCCAGATACGCAGTATTTT
TRBJ1-5 | TRBV7-6 | . | . | CASSLSDSQPQHF | TGTGCCAGCAGCCTGAGTGACAGTCAGCCCCAGCATTTT
TRBJ1-2 | TRBV6-1 | . | . | CASSEVGGSHYGYTF | TGTGCCAGCAGTGAAGTGGGAGGGAGCCACTATGGCTACACCTTC
TRBJ2-7 | TRBV7-9 | . | TRBD2 | CSSSPRTSPYYEQYF | TGTTCCAGCAGCCCAAGGACTAGCCCCTACTACGAGCAGTACTTC
TRBJ2-4 | TRBV5-4 | few | . | CASSLPGEPAKNIQYF | TGTGCCAGCAGCCTCCCTGGGGAGCCAGCCAAAAACATTCAGTACTTC
TRBJ2-5 | TRBV19 | once | . | CASSTGMGGETQYF | TGTGCCAGTAGTACAGGGATGGGAGGAGAGACCCAGTACTTC
TRBJ1-5 | TRBV25-1 | . | . | CASSEVQDNQPQHF | TGTGCCAGCAGTGAAGTCCAGGACAATCAGCCCCAGCATTTT
TRBJ1-5 | TRBV15 | . | . | CATSRDRSNQPQHF | TGTGCCACCAGCAGGGACAGAAGCAATCAGCCCCAGCATTTT
TRBJ2-5 | TRBV14 | . | TRBD2 | CASSGGGRETQYF | TGTGCCAGCAGCGGGGGGGGACGAGAGACCCAGTACTTC
TRBJ1-1 | TRBV4-3 | once | TRBD1 | CASSQWRQGTEAFF | TGCGCCAGCAGCCAGTGGAGACAGGGCACTGAAGCTTTCTTT
TRBJ1-1 | TRBV7-2 | . | . | CASSLGKGVEAFF | TGTGCCAGCAGCTTAGGGAAGGGAGTGGAAGCTTTCTTT
TRBJ1-4 | TRBV5-1 | . | . | CASSLVGRGEKLFF | TGCGCCAGCAGCTTGGTCGGAAGGGGTGAAAAACTGTTTTTT
TRBJ2-1 | TRBV5-1 | . | TRBD1 | CASSSGTGAYNEQFF | TGCGCCAGCAGCTCCGGGACAGGGGCTTACAATGAGCAGTTCTTC
TRBJ1-3 | TRBV5-1 | . | . | CASSLGRGSGNTIYF | TGCGCCAGCAGCCTGGGCAGGGGATCTGGAAACACCATATATTTT
TRBJ2-7 | TRBV6-5 | . | . | CASRPLGRTYEQYF | TGTGCCAGCAGGCCCCTGGGGAGGACCTACGAGCAGTACTTC
TRBJ2-7 | TRBV15 | . | TRBD1 | CATSRAGTGSHEQYF | TGTGCCACCAGCAGAGCAGGGACAGGGTCCCACGAGCAGTACTTC
TRBJ1-4 | TRBV4-2 | once | TRBD1 | CASSQDGGQGNEKLFF | TGTGCCAGCAGCCAAGATGGGGGACAGGGGAATGAAAAACTGTTTTTT
TRBJ1-5 | TRBV6-1 | . | TRBD1 | CASLGQLYSNQPQHF | TGTGCCAGCTTGGGACAGCTTTATAGCAATCAGCCCCAGCATTTT
TRBJ2-5 | TRBV19 | . | . | CASSIQGQETQYF | TGTGCCAGTAGTATCCAGGGGCAAGAGACCCAGTACTTC
TRBJ2-2 | TRBV2 | . | . | CASGPGGTGELFF | TGTGCCAGCGGTCCAGGAGGGACCGGGGAGCTGTTTTTT
TRBJ1-1 | TRBV18 | . | . | CASSPPSLSGSNTEAFF | TGTGCCAGCTCACCACCCTCTCTTAGCGGGTCGAACACTGAAGCTTTCTTT
TRBJ2-3 | TRBV4-1 | . | . | CASSQVNRVGDTQYF | TGCGCCAGCAGCCAAGTAAACAGGGTAGGAGATACGCAGTATTTT
TRBJ2-1 | TRBV5-1 | . | TRBD2 | CASSHGLGGGSYNEQFF | TGCGCCAGCAGCCACGGACTTGGGGGGGGGTCCTACAATGAGCAGTTCTTC
TRBJ2-1 | TRBV6-6 | . | . | CASTPTGSDEQFF | TGTGCCAGCACCCCCACGGGGAGTGATGAGCAGTTCTTC
TRBJ2-3 | TRBV4-3 | few | TRBD2 | CASSPGGVTDTQYF | TGCGCCAGCAGTCCGGGGGGGGTGACAGATACGCAGTATTTT
TRBJ2-1 | TRBV7-8 | . | TRBD2 | CASSGRGLAVGEQFF | TGTGCCAGCAGCGGTCGGGGACTAGCGGTGGGTGAGCAGTTCTTC
TRBJ2-1 | TRBV7-9 | . | . | CASSLAPDTHVYNEQFF | TGTGCCAGCAGCTTAGCGCCGGACACTCACGTCTACAATGAGCAGTTCTTC
TRBJ2-1 | TRBV11-2 | . | TRBD1 | CASSLGQGGGNQYNEQFF | TGTGCCAGCAGCTTGGGACAGGGTGGCGGCAACCAGTACAATGAGCAGTTCTTC
TRBJ2-5 | TRBV4-1 | . | . | CASSQVSGEETQYF | TGCGCCAGCAGCCAAGTTTCAGGGGAAGAGACCCAGTACTTC
TRBJ2-1 | TRBV5-1 | . | . | CASSLVGGGYNEQFF | TGCGCCAGCAGCTTGGTAGGAGGAGGCTACAATGAGCAGTTCTTC